This TCR beta chain was captured in a study of T cells in Graves' hyperthyroidism and ophthalmopathy. Study in general: The authors collected peripheral blood at initial diagnosis, before any treatment. Study results and caveats: Within blood appeared most thyroid clonotypes that had expanded above 0.001. Model output signaled ophthalmopathy a median around 6.9 months ahead of onset. A 13 V-J signature model discriminated ophthalmopathy versus stable hyperthyroidism.

There were TCR beta CDR3 regions amplified from RNA transcripts. The HTBI primer set served for first-round RT-PCR of the TCR CDR3. TCRdb re-analysed the multiplex PCR reads in MiXCR, keeping a single row per CDR3 protein. Seen here are about 640,000 distinct CDR3 sequences, roughly 15% observed once, and the top ten hold under 15%. In its sample, this clonotype was seen many times. Its specificity is not known. The CDR3 has 14 residues. V lost 4 bases to trimming and J lost 4 bases; unmatched junction nucleotides: 1. From germline, CDR1 is SGHVS and CDR2 FQNEAQ. This clonotype was sampled from a woman aged 45-65 years with Graves' ophthalmopathy. The specimen sequenced was blood. The rearrangement uses TRBV7-8 and TRBJ1-5, with 10 bases matching TRBD1. As DNA, the CDR3 is TGTGCCAGCAGCTGGGACAGGGGTAATCAGCCCCAGCATTTT. Its translation is CASSWDRGNQPQHF. Full variable domain (outside the CDR3, taken from reference TRBV7-8 and TRBJ1-5): GAGVSQSPRYKVAKRGQDVALRCDPISGHVSLFWYQQALGQGPEFLTYFQNEAQLDKSGLPSDRFFAERPEGSVSTLKIQRTQQEDSAVYLCASSWDRGNQPQHFGDGTRLSIL.